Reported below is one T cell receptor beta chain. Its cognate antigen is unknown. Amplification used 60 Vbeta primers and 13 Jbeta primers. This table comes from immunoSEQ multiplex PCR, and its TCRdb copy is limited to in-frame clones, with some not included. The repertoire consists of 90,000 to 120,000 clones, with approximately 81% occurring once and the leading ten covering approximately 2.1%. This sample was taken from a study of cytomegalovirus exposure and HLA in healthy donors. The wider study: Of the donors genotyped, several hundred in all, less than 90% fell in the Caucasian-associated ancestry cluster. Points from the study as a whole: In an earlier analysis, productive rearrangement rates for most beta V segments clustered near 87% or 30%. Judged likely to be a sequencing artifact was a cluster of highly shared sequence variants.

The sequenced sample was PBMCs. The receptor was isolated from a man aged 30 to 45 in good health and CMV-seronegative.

The CDR3 DNA is TGCGCCAGCAGCCAAGATAGCGGGGTATACAATGAGCAGTTCTTC. The encoded protein is CASSQDSGVYNEQFF. The chain uses TRBV4-1 and TRBJ2-1; 8 nucleotides line up with TRBD2. CDR3 length: 15 amino acids. V shed 0 bases and J 4 bases; nucleotides not matched to a gene: 2. Germline-derived CDR1 and CDR2 are MGHRA and YSYEKL.